This T cell receptor (beta chain) was captured in a study of Ad26.COV2.S vaccination and SARS-CoV-2 variants. Study-level background: Intramuscular Ad26.COV2.S doses were given once or twice, 56 days apart. Study findings and constraints: Responses of T cells in total may have been underestimated by the TCR breadth and depth analyses.

Profiling relied on immunoSEQ multiplex PCR, and the TCRdb table lists in-frame clones only, not all of them. The sample contains 350,000 to 450,000 clones, around 89% of which appear only once. Treatment indicated: around 19 received Ad26.COV2.S at low or high dose, single or two shots; 5 received placebo; per-sample allocation not given. It was on day 63 after the first vaccine or placebo injection that samples were taken. There are a few counts of this clone. Its antigen is not identified. The CDR3 runs to 14 residues. After removal of 5 bases from V and 10 bases from J, the junction contained 8 bases not matched to a gene. Looked up from germline, CDR1 is SGHTA and CDR2 is FQGNSA.

Source: peripheral blood, taken in a trial of Ad26.COV2.S vaccine versus placebo. V is TRBV7-2 and J is TRBJ1-4; 9 bases map to TRBD1. The receptor comes from a person aged 18-65 years who received the Ad26.COV2.S COVID-19 vaccine or a placebo. This CDR3 reads CASSPTGGGRKLFF. CDR3 nucleotide sequence: TGTGCCAGCAGCCCAACAGGGGGCGGGAGAAAACTGTTTTTT.